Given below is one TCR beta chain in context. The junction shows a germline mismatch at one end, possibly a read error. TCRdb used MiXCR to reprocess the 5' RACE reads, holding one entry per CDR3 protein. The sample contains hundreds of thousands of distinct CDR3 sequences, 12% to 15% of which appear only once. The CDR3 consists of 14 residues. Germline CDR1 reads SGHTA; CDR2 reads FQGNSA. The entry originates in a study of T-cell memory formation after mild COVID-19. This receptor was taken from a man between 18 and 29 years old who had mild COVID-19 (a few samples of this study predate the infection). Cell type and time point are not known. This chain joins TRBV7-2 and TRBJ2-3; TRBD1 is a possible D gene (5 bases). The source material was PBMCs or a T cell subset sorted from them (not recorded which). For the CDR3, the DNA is TGTGCCAGCAACTTAGCCAGGGGCACAGATACGCAGTATTTT. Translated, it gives CASNLARGTDTQYF.